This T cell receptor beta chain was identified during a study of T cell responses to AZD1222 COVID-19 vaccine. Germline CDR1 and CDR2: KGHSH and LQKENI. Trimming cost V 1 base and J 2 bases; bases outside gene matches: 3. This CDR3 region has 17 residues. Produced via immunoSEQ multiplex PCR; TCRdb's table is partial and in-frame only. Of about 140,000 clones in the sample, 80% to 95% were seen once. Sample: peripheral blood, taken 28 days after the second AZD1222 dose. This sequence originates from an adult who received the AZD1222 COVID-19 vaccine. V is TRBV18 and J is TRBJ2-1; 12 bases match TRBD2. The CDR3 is CASSPRLAGGPYNEQFF. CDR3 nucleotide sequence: TGTGCCAGCTCACCACGGCTAGCGGGGGGGCCCTACAATGAGCAGTTCTTC.